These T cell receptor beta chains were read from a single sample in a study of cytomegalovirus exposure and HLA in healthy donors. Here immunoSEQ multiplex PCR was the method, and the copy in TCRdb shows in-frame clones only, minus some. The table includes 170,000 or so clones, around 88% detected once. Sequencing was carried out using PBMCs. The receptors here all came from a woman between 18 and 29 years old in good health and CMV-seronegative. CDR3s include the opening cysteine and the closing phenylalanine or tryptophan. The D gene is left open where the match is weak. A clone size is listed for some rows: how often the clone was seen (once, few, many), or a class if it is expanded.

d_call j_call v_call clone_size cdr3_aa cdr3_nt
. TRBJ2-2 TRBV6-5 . CASSPVNTGELFF TGTGCCAGCAGTCCAGTTAACACCGGGGAGCTGTTTTTT
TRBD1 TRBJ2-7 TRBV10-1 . CASSVWGPDLRDRACDGPYEQYF TGCGCCAGCAGTGTTTGGGGGCCCGACCTCCGGGACAGGGCATGCGATGGACCCTACGAGCAGTACTTC
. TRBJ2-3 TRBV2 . CASSADYTQYF TGTGCCAGCAGTGCCGACTATACGCAGTATTTT
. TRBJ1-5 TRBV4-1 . CASSTPGNQPQHF TGCGCCAGCAGTACTCCAGGGAATCAGCCCCAGCATTTT
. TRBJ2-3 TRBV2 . CASSEGPVYADTQYF TGTGCCAGCAGTGAAGGGCCCGTATATGCAGATACGCAGTATTTT
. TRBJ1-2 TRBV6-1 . CASSAREGGYTF TGTGCCAGCAGTGCCAGGGAGGGCGGCTACACCTTC
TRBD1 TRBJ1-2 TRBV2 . CARGLGTGNYGYTF TGTGCCAGGGGGCTGGGGACAGGGAACTATGGCTACACCTTC
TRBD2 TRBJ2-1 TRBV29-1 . CSVEDRPGTSGLNEQFF TGCAGCGTTGAAGATCGGCCCGGGACTAGCGGCCTCAATGAGCAGTTCTTC
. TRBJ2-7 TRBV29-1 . CSVQDRSYEQYF TGCAGCGTTCAAGACCGGTCCTACGAGCAGTACTTC
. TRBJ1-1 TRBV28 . CASSLGFGGGTEAFF TGTGCCAGCAGTTTGGGCTTTGGGGGAGGGACTGAAGCTTTCTTT
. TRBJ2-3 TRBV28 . CASSLFRVDTLYF TGTGCCAGCAGCCTATTCCGGGTAGATACGCTCTATTTT
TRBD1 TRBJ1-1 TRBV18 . CASSLDRAEAFF TGTGCCAGCTCACTGGACAGGGCTGAAGCTTTCTTT
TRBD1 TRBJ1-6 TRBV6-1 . CASRPLRDRGSPLHF TGTGCCAGCAGACCACTCCGGGACAGGGGTTCACCCCTCCACTTT
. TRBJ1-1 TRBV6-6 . CASSYSARQPYGAFF TGTGCCAGCAGTTACAGCGCTAGGCAGCCATACGGAGCTTTCTTT
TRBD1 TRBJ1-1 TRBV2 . CASRKFGTGVPTEAFF TGTGCCAGCAGGAAATTTGGGACAGGGGTCCCCACTGAAGCTTTCTTT
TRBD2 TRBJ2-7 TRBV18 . CASSPRASGSSEQYF TGTGCCAGCTCACCACGGGCTAGCGGGAGTTCGGAGCAGTACTTC
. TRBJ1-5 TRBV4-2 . CASSQGGAQHF TGTGCCAGCAGCCAGGGGGGGGCCCAGCATTTT
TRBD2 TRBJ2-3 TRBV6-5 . CASSYASGSTDTQYF TGTGCCAGCAGTTACGCTAGCGGCTCCACAGATACGCAGTATTTT
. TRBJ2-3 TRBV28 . CASSLFSGAARTDTQYF TGTGCCAGCAGTTTATTTTCGGGAGCGGCCCGCACAGATACGCAGTATTTT
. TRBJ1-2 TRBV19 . CASSIDLDTNYGYTF TGTGCCAGTAGTATAGATCTGGACACAAACTATGGCTACACCTTC
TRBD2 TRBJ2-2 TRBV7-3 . CASSRVQAGDSGELFF TGTGCCAGCAGCCGGGTACAAGCGGGAGATTCCGGGGAGCTGTTTTTT
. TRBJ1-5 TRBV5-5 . CASSQNWNQPQHF TGTGCCAGCAGCCAGAATTGGAATCAGCCCCAGCATTTT
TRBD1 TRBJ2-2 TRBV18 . CASSGIQGALTGELFF TGTGCCAGCTCAGGAATCCAGGGGGCGCTTACCGGGGAGCTGTTTTTT
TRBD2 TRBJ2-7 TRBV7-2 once CASSLEGTSGGLREQYF TGTGCCAGCAGCTTAGAAGGGACTAGCGGGGGGCTACGGGAGCAGTACTTC
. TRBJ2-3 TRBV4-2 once CASSQDTGMGSTDTQYF TGTGCCAGCAGCCAAGACACGGGGATGGGGAGCACAGATACGCAGTATTTT
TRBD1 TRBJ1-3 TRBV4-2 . CASSPGQQSSGNTIYF TGTGCCAGCAGCCCGGGACAGCAAAGCTCTGGAAACACCATATATTTT
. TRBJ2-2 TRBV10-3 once CATTPGGGTGELFF TGTGCCACCACTCCGGGGGGCGGAACCGGGGAGCTGTTTTTT
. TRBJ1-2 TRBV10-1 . CASSERGTDGYTF TGCGCCAGCAGTGAAAGGGGAACGGATGGCTACACCTTC
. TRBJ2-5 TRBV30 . CAWSVFPRGETQYF TGTGCCTGGAGTGTCTTCCCCCGAGGAGAGACCCAGTACTTC
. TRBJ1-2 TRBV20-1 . CSATPGGYTF TGCAGTGCTACCCCGGGGGGCTACACCTTC
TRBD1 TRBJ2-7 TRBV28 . CASSYRGVRSYEQYF TGTGCCAGCAGTTACAGGGGCGTTAGGTCCTACGAGCAGTACTTC
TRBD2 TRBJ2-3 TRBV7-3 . CASSLMSRASGISDTQYF TGTGCCAGCAGCTTAATGTCAAGGGCTAGCGGGATATCAGATACGCAGTATTTT
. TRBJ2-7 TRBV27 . CASSSGVRVYEQYF TGTGCCAGCAGTTCGGGTGTCAGGGTCTACGAGCAGTACTTC
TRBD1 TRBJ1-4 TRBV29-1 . CSALRTGDEKLFF TGCAGCGCACTGCGGACAGGGGATGAAAAACTGTTTTTT